This T cell receptor (beta chain) was sequenced in a study of control samples from healthy donors and cancer patients. The sample holds one count of this clone. Germline V gene data show CDR1 as SGHTA and CDR2 as FQGNSA. V lost 1 base and J lost 8, with 14 bases in between. This CDR3 is built from 15 residues. TCRdb's table, derived via immunoSEQ multiplex PCR, lists solely in-frame clones and lacks some. The sample carries 70,000 or so clones, approximately 84% recorded once. The TCR sequence derives from a man between 45 and 60 years old in good health. The rearrangement uses TRBV7-2 and TRBJ1-4; a weak D match, TRBD1 (5 bases). The sequencing input was blood. CDR3 protein: CASSLGEGLEEKLFF. The DNA of the CDR3 is TGTGCCAGCAGCTTAGGAGAGGGGTTGGAGGAAAAACTGTTTTTT.